Following are 31 T cell receptor beta chains from one sample sequenced in a study of cytomegalovirus exposure and HLA in healthy donors. Researchers ran the PCR with 60 Vbeta and 13 Jbeta primers. Repertoires were generated with immunoSEQ multiplex PCR, while TCRdb's copy carries only in-frame clones and drops some. This sample's clone table lists 100,000 to 150,000 clones. Sequenced: PBMCs. These receptors were collected from a young man in good health and CMV-seronegative.

The chain recombines TRBV29-1 with TRBJ2-1; 7 nucleotides align to TRBD2. CDR1 and CDR2 from the germline V gene are SQVTM and ANQGSEA. This CDR3 is built from 16 residues. The V gene end was trimmed by 1 base and the J gene end by 4 bases; junction bases not matched to a gene: 10. The CDR3: CSVEGYRAGVYNEQFF. CDR3 DNA sequence: TGCAGCGTTGAAGGGTATAGGGCGGGAGTATACAATGAGCAGTTCTTC.

The chain joins TRBV6-1 to TRBJ2-1; 8 bases are shared with TRBD1. Germline V gene data show CDR1 as MNHNS and CDR2 as SASEGT. V gave up 6 bases and J gave up 8 bases; unmatched junction bases: 6. There are 13 residues in the CDR3. This CDR3 reads CASRDREVHEQFF. CDR3 sequence (DNA): TGTGCCAGCAGGGACAGGGAAGTCCATGAGCAGTTCTTC.

The chain recombines TRBV7-9 with TRBJ1-2; D is unclear. The germline V and J ends were trimmed by 5 bases and 1 base, with 5 bases remaining between them. CDR3 size: 12 residues. Germline V lookup: CDR1 SEHNR, CDR2 FQNEAQ (reference sequence). CDR3 amino acids: CASSTHNYGYTF. The CDR3 DNA reads TGTGCCAGCAGCACACATAACTATGGCTACACCTTC.

This sequence joins TRBV7-9 and TRBJ1-1; D may be TRBD1 (5 bases). The V end lost 7 bases, the J end lost 0 bases, and 15 bases lay between the germline ends. The CDR3 spans 15 residues. The germline gives CDR1 SEHNR, CDR2 FQNEAQ (reference sequence). CDR3 DNA sequence: TGTGCCAGCACCAAACGTGGGGCATTGAACACTGAAGCTTTCTTT. It is translated as CASTKRGALNTEAFF.

J is TRBJ1-6 and V is TRBV27; a possible D gene is TRBD1 (5 bases). This CDR3 is 19 amino acids long. From germline, CDR1 is MNHEY and CDR2 SMNVEV (reference sequence). Trimming removed 5 bases at V and 0 bases at J, with 20 bases between. CDR3 coding DNA: TGTGCCAGCAGTAACCTGGCCGGGGACTTTAGCTCCTATAATTCACCCCTCCACTTT. This codes for CASSNLAGDFSSYNSPLHF.

This rearrangement joins TRBV6-5 to TRBJ1-2; a possible D gene is TRBD1 (6 bases). From germline, CDR1 is MNHEY and CDR2 SVGAGI. The CDR3 runs 15 residues. The V end was cut by 8 bases, the J end by 4 bases, with 20 bases between. DNA of the CDR3: TGTGCCAGCGGTCGTGGGCGGGGGGCGGCCTATGGCTACACCTTC. Translated: CASGRGRGAAYGYTF.

This chain joins TRBV18 and TRBJ2-7, with 7 bases matching TRBD1. The germline V gene has CDR1 KGHSH and CDR2 LQKENI. The CDR3 runs to 15 residues. The V gene end was trimmed by 3 bases and the J gene end by 8 bases; junction bases not matched to a gene: 13. The CDR3 DNA reads as TGTGCCAGCTCACCTCCGACAGGGAGTTTTTTTAAGCAGTACTTC. This sequence encodes CASSPPTGSFFKQYF. The variable domain in full, completed from reference TRBV18 and TRBJ2-7, reads NAGVMQNPRHLVRRRGQEARLRCSPMKGHSHVYWYRQLPEEGLKFMVYLQKENIIDESGMPKERFSAEFPKEGPSILRIQQVVRGDSAAYFCASSPPTGSFFKQYFGPGTRLTVT.

CDR3 sequence reads: CASTRSQGRTFF. DNA for the CDR3: TGTGCCAGTACTAGATCCCAGGGGAGAACTTTCTTT. The rearrangement joins TRBV19 to TRBJ1-1, with D possibly matching TRBD1 (6 bases). The CDR3 has 12 amino acids. CDR1 is LNHDA, CDR2 SQIVND, per germline (reference sequence). V lost 7 bases and J 12 bases, leaving 18 bases between the germline ends.

The rearrangement joins TRBV18 to TRBJ1-4, with no clear D. V lost 1 base and J 8 bases, leaving 8 bases between the germline ends. The CDR3 contains 13 residues. CDR1 and CDR2 from the germline V gene are KGHSH and LQKENI. This CDR3 reads CASSPRMEEKLFF. Here the CDR3 DNA reads TGTGCCAGCTCACCACGTATGGAGGAAAAACTGTTTTTT.

V usage is TRBV7-6 and J usage is TRBJ2-7, with a possible D match to TRBD2 (5 bases). Germline V gene lookup returns CDR1 SGHVS and CDR2 FNYEAQ. The CDR3 runs 15 residues. The germline V and J ends were trimmed by 5 bases and 4 bases, with 18 bases remaining between them. CDR3 amino acids: CASSPRRGEGYEQYF. Written as DNA, the CDR3 is TGTGCCAGCAGCCCCCGCCGGGGAGAGGGATACGAGCAGTACTTC.

The chain employs TRBV5-1 and TRBJ2-5; D perhaps matches TRBD1 (5 bases). The germline V gene encodes CDR1 SGHRS and CDR2 YFSETQ. The ends were cut back, 2 bases at V and 2 bases at J, with 7 bases in the middle. This CDR3 region has 13 residues. As DNA, the CDR3 is TGCGCCAGCAGCTTTCAGGGTCAAGAGACCCAGTACTTC. Amino acids: CASSFQGQETQYF. The variable domain in full, completed from reference TRBV5-1 and TRBJ2-5, reads KAGVTQTPRYLIKTRGQQVTLSCSPISGHRSVSWYQQTPGQGLQFLFEYFSETQRNKGNFPGRFSGRQFSNSRSEMNVSTLELGDSALYLCASSFQGQETQYFGPGTRLLVL.

This sequence joins TRBV10-2 and TRBJ2-7; TRBD2 matches at 8 bases. There are 17 residues in the CDR3. Looked up from germline, CDR1 is WSHSY and CDR2 is SAAADI. Germline trimming cut 5 bases from V and 4 bases from J; bases unmatched to any gene: 16. CDR3 region: CASSRSLDGRAGYEQYF. As DNA, the CDR3 is TGCGCCAGCAGTAGGTCCCTCGACGGGAGGGCCGGGTACGAGCAGTACTTC.

The V and J genes are TRBV5-1 and TRBJ2-7, with D tentatively TRBD2 (6 bases). CDR1 and CDR2 (germline): SGHRS, YFSETQ. Trimming removed 0 bases at V and 3 bases at J, with 13 bases between. This CDR3 has 15 residues. CDR3 coding DNA: TGCGCCAGCAGCTTGGATATAGCGGTTAGCTACGAGCAGTACTTC. It translates to CASSLDIAVSYEQYF.

The chain has TRBV4-1 and TRBJ1-5; D is unresolved. The germline CDR1 and CDR2 sequences are MGHRA and YSYEKL. V was cut by 1 base and J by 0 bases, with 4 bases left in between. There are 14 residues in the CDR3. In DNA, the CDR3 is TGCGCCAGCAGCCAAGCTCTTAGCAATCAGCCCCAGCATTTT. Its protein product is CASSQALSNQPQHF.

The chain joins TRBV2 to TRBJ2-3; 7 bases agree with TRBD2. Germline V CDR1 and CDR2: SNHLY, FYNNEI. J was trimmed by 8 bases and V by 5 bases; bases with no gene match: 13. The CDR3 has 15 amino acids. The CDR3: CASSPPGTTEGTQYF. In nucleotides, the CDR3 is TGTGCCAGCAGTCCACCAGGGACTACCGAGGGTACGCAGTATTTT.

The gene calls are TRBV5-4 and TRBJ1-1; D is ambiguous. The V end was cut by 4 bases, the J end by 1 base, with 14 bases between. This CDR3 spans 15 amino acids. Looked up from germline, CDR1 is SGHNT and CDR2 is YYREEE (reference sequence). CDR3 bases: TGTGCCAGCAGCCCCTGGCGGGGAACGAACACTGAAGCTTTCTTT. It is translated as CASSPWRGTNTEAFF.

The chain is built from TRBV30 and TRBJ1-1, with D perhaps matching TRBD1 (5 bases). V dropped 2 bases and J dropped 0 bases, with 13 bases sitting between them. The germline gives CDR1 GTSNPN, CDR2 SVGIG (reference sequence). CDR3 length equals 15 residues. The CDR3 here is CAWSLDTYMNTEAFF. The CDR3 DNA reads TGTGCCTGGAGTCTGGACACCTACATGAACACTGAAGCTTTCTTT. The variable domain in full, with the rest retrieved from reference TRBV30 and TRBJ1-1, is SQTIHQWPATLVQPVGSPLSLECTVEGTSNPNLYWYRQAAGRGLQLLFYSVGIGQISSEVPQNLSASRPQDRQFILSSKKLLLSDSGFYLCAWSLDTYMNTEAFFGQGTRLTVV.

V and J are TRBV7-2 and TRBJ2-5; 11 bases align to TRBD2. After removal of 0 bases from V and 1 base from J, the junction contained 10 bases not matched to a gene. Germline-derived CDR1 and CDR2 are SGHTA and FQGNSA. CDR3 length: 19 residues. The CDR3 protein is CASSLASGRLAGTQETQYF. For the CDR3, the DNA is TGTGCCAGCAGCTTAGCATCCGGGAGACTAGCGGGGACCCAAGAGACCCAGTACTTC.

The gene calls are TRBV6-5 and TRBJ1-1, with D perhaps TRBD1 (6 bases). Germline V gene lookup returns CDR1 MNHEY and CDR2 SVGAGI. Trimming pared 11 bases from V and 0 bases from J, leaving 13 bases between. The CDR3 spans 13 residues. CDR3 sequence reads: CAARRQVNTEAFF. The CDR3 DNA reads as TGTGCCGCGAGGCGACAGGTGAACACTGAAGCTTTCTTT.

This chain links TRBV10-3 with TRBJ1-2, with a possible D match to TRBD1 (6 bases). CDR1 ENHRY and CDR2 SYGVKD come from the germline V gene. This CDR3 has 15 amino acids. Trimming cost V 6 bases and J 3 bases, with 17 bases left between them. The CDR3 is CAISKQGTSDYGYTF. CDR3 DNA sequence: TGTGCCATCAGCAAACAGGGTACTAGTGACTATGGCTACACCTTC.

CDR3 DNA: TGCGCCAGCAGACCGGCTAGCGGGCTACAAGAGACCCAGTACTTC. This sequence encodes CASRPASGLQETQYF. The rearrangement joins TRBV4-1 to TRBJ2-5, with 8 bases aligning to TRBD2. CDR3 size: 15 residues. The V segment lost 6 bases and the J segment 2 bases; nucleotides outside the gene matches: 8. Germline values: CDR1 MGHRA, CDR2 YSYEKL.

The chain recombines TRBV19 with TRBJ2-5; 7 bases are shared with TRBD2. The CDR3 contains 15 residues. The germline gives CDR1 LNHDA, CDR2 SQIVND (reference sequence). The trim removed 5 bases at V and 5 bases at J, leaving 11 bases unmatched. DNA of the CDR3: TGTGCCAGTAGTTTCGGACTAGTCTCTTCGGAGACCCAGTACTTC. Translated, it gives CASSFGLVSSETQYF.

V is TRBV5-1 and J is TRBJ1-1, with a weak D call TRBD1 (6 bases). Per germline, CDR1 SGHRS and CDR2 YFSETQ. V gave up 3 bases and J gave up 2 bases, with 11 bases separating them. The CDR3 spans 14 residues. The CDR3 DNA reads as TGCGCCAGCAGCTACGAGACAGGTAACACTGAAGCTTTCTTT. This encodes CASSYETGNTEAFF.

V is TRBV6-1 and J is TRBJ1-2; no reliable D call. V was shortened by 1 base and J by 4 bases, with 10 bases between the two germline ends. Per germline, CDR1 MNHNS and CDR2 SASEGT. This CDR3 region has 14 residues. CDR3 sequence: CASSEEARLYGYTF. The CDR3 region has the DNA TGTGCCAGCAGTGAAGAGGCCAGACTCTATGGCTACACCTTC.

This chain joins TRBV19 and TRBJ1-6; D is undetermined. The CDR3 runs to 18 residues. Germline CDR1 LNHDA, CDR2 SQIVND (reference sequence). Trimming took off 2 bases at V and 0 bases at J, with 14 bases between the two ends. CDR3: CASSIYGVDSSYNSPLHF. DNA of the CDR3: TGTGCCAGTAGTATATACGGTGTTGATAGCTCCTATAATTCACCCCTCCACTTT.

The chain combines TRBV19 with TRBJ1-4, with D uncertain. From germline, CDR1 is LNHDA and CDR2 SQIVND (reference sequence). This CDR3 has 14 amino acids. Trimming removed 7 bases at V and 0 bases at J, with 9 bases between. CDR3 amino acids: CASKPPSTNEKLFF. CDR3 coding DNA: TGTGCCAGTAAGCCGCCCTCAACTAATGAAAAACTGTTTTTT. Full variable domain (missing parts from reference TRBV19 and TRBJ1-4): DGGITQSPKYLFRKEGQNVTLSCEQNLNHDAMYWYRQDPGQGLRLIYYSQIVNDFQKGDIAEGYSVSREKKESFPLTVTSAQKNPTAFYLCASKPPSTNEKLFFGSGTQLSVL.

V gene TRBV5-5 combines with J gene TRBJ1-3; perhaps TRBD1 as D (5 bases). Germline loops: CDR1 SGHKS, CDR2 YYEKEE (reference sequence). There are 16 residues in the CDR3. Trimming removed 0 bases from V and 0 bases from J, with 10 bases in between. The CDR3 is CASSLGVRASGNTIYF. In nucleotides, the CDR3 is TGTGCCAGCAGCTTGGGAGTCAGGGCCTCTGGAAACACCATATATTTT.

The gene calls are TRBV16 and TRBJ2-7; D remains unclear. Deletions cut 4 bases from V and 2 bases from J, with 12 bases between. Per the germline V gene, CDR1 is KGHSY and CDR2 is FQNENV. The length of the CDR3 is 14 residues. CDR3 sequence (DNA): TGTGCCAGCAGCCCACCGTCCAGGCCCTACGAGCAGTACTTC. Residues: CASSPPSRPYEQYF.

This rearrangement joins TRBV28 to TRBJ2-7; 12 positions match TRBD2. J was trimmed by 2 bases and V by 5 bases; bases with no gene match: 7. Germline assignment: CDR1 MDHEN and CDR2 SYDVKM. The CDR3 sequence is 16 residues long. The CDR3 bases are TGTGCCAGCAGTCCCGGACTAGCGGGACTCGCCTACGAGCAGTACTTC. It codes for CASSPGLAGLAYEQYF.

The chain is built from TRBV29-1 and TRBJ1-2, with TRBD1 matching over 8 bases. With V trimmed by 1 base and J by 4 bases, 2 bases remained unmatched. CDR1 and CDR2 from the germline V gene are SQVTM and ANQGSEA. This CDR3 region has 13 residues. In nucleotides, the CDR3 is TGCAGCGTTGAAGGGACAGGGCGCTATGGCTACACCTTC. Translation: CSVEGTGRYGYTF.

The V call is TRBV29-1, the J call TRBJ1-1, with D possibly being TRBD1 (5 bases). Germline V gives CDR1 SQVTM, CDR2 ANQGSEA. The CDR3 extends over 17 amino acids. Trimming removed 3 bases at V and 4 bases at J, with 24 bases between. CDR3 loop: CSVDSETGWGRSTEAFF. CDR3 sequence (DNA): TGCAGCGTTGATTCGGAAACAGGTTGGGGAAGAAGCACTGAAGCTTTCTTT.